Detailed here is one T cell receptor (beta chain). This sample is part of a study of blood T cell repertoires in COVID-19. Assay: immunoSEQ multiplex PCR; the TCRdb copy retains only in-frame clones and omits some. The sample holds fewer than 300,000 clones, approximately 83% seen once. The CDR3 is 19 amino acids. From germline, CDR1 is KGHDR and CDR2 SFDVKD. After removal of 1 base from V and 3 bases from J, the junction contained 12 bases not matched to a gene. Sequenced material: peripheral blood. This rearrangement joins TRBV24-1 to TRBJ1-5; TRBD1 aligns across 9 bases. This TCR was recovered from a woman in her forties or fifties who had recovered from COVID-19. The CDR3 spells CATSDFHTSGQGFNQPQHF. CDR3 DNA: TGTGCCACCAGTGATTTCCATACCTCAGGACAGGGGTTCAATCAGCCCCAGCATTTT.